Shown below are 11 T cell receptor beta chains from a single sample sequenced in a study of identical twins. TCRdb independently ran MiXCR on the 5' RACE reads; one entry per CDR3 protein. Of around 100,000 distinct CDR3 sequences in the sample, 4.5% to 6.5% were seen once. The specimen was memory T cells sorted from blood. These receptors were obtained from a woman between 50 and 59 years old in good health.

This chain links TRBV2 with TRBJ2-1; D assignment may be TRBD1 or TRBD2 (5 bases each). This CDR3 has 14 residues. V was cut by 6 bases and J by 9 bases, with 18 bases left in between. Germline V CDR1 and CDR2: SNHLY, FYNNEI. This CDR3 is CASRGVKAAIEQFF. The CDR3 nucleotides read TGTGCCAGCAGAGGGGTTAAAGCGGCAATTGAGCAGTTCTTC.

The rearrangement uses TRBV24-1 and TRBJ2-5, with 8 bases identical to TRBD1. The CDR3 covers 12 residues. CDR1 and CDR2 from the germline V gene are KGHDR and SFDVKD. Trimming removed 9 bases from V and 5 bases from J; junction bases left unmatched: 4. The CDR3 DNA is TGTGCCACCGCGGACAGGGATGAGACCCAGTACTTC. Residues: CATADRDETQYF.

The chain's CDR3 is CASSENPDWAFF. CDR3 bases: TGTGCCAGCAGTGAAAACCCGGACTGGGCGTTCTTC. V gene TRBV2 combines with J gene TRBJ2-1, with D maybe TRBD2 (5 bases). Germline-derived CDR1 and CDR2 are SNHLY and FYNNEI. The CDR3 sequence is 12 residues long. The V and J ends lost 2 bases and 15 bases respectively, with 14 bases between them.

This clonotype was counted at least ten times. The chain employs TRBV29-1 and TRBJ2-1, with unresolved D. The germline V gene has CDR1 SQVTM and CDR2 ANQGSEA. The V and J ends lost 6 bases and 5 bases respectively, with 5 bases between them. The CDR3 runs to 10 residues. The CDR3 region is CSVLDNEQFF. The CDR3 DNA is TGCAGCGTGCTCGACAATGAGCAGTTCTTC.

This clonotype has at least ten counts. DNA of the CDR3: TGCAGTGCCAGACAGGGGGGGACTCAGCCCCAGCATTTT. Translation gives CSARQGGTQPQHF. The chain uses TRBV20-1 and TRBJ1-5, with 9 bases that match TRBD1. Germline V gives CDR1 DFQATT, CDR2 SNEGSKA (reference sequence). J lost 6 bases, V lost 6 bases, and 6 bases had no gene match. The CDR3 runs 13 residues.

There are many counts of this clonotype. The chain couples TRBV15 to TRBJ2-3; tentatively, D is TRBD2 (5 bases). The CDR3 has 13 amino acids. Germline-derived CDR1 and CDR2 are LNHNV and YYDKDF (reference sequence). Trimming removed 0 bases at V and 6 bases at J, with 7 bases between. DNA for the CDR3: TGTGCCACCAGCAGAGAGCCGGGGGATACGCAGTATTTT. This codes for CATSREPGDTQYF.

This clonotype appeared a few times. This chain connects TRBV5-1 to TRBJ2-5; 11 bases agree with TRBD2. From germline, CDR1 is SGHRS and CDR2 YFSETQ. CDR3 length: 15 amino acids. V dropped 0 bases and J dropped 4; count of bases not matched to a gene: 2. The chain's CDR3 is CASSLGLAGIETQYF. In DNA, the CDR3 is TGCGCCAGCAGCTTGGGACTAGCGGGAATAGAGACCCAGTACTTC.

This clonotype has at least ten counts. The chain combines TRBV10-2 with TRBJ1-5; 7 bases map to TRBD1. V shed 3 bases and J 7 bases; nucleotides not matched to a gene: 3. Germline V gene data show CDR1 as WSHSY and CDR2 as SAAADI. This CDR3 spans 13 amino acids. The CDR3 bases are TGCGCCAGCAGTGAATCGGGACAGCAGCCCCAGCATTTT. The encoded protein is CASSESGQQPQHF.

Turning to this clonotype: This may be a read error, as it is one base from a much larger clone. Since no conserved phenylalanine or tryptophan closes the CDR3, a read error is the likely cause. This rearrangement joins TRBV19 to TRBJ1-5, with 9 bases identical to TRBD1. The CDR3 loop spans 16 amino acids. J was trimmed by 6 bases and V by 3 bases; bases with no gene match: 9. Germline lookup yields CDR1 LNHDA and CDR2 SQIVND (reference sequence). CDR3 residues: CASSISRTGVGQPQHS. The CDR3 DNA reads TGTGCCAGTAGTATTAGTCGGACAGGGGTGGGTCAGCCCCAGCATTCT.

This clonotype has at least ten counts. The V gene is TRBV18, the J gene TRBJ2-7, with 8 bases fitting TRBD2. Germline V gene data show CDR1 as KGHSH and CDR2 as LQKENI. The CDR3 has 16 amino acids. Losses at the gene ends were 3 bases for V and 1 base for J; bases not matched to a gene: 8. CDR3: CASSPAGSGRSYEQYF. The CDR3 DNA reads TGTGCCAGCTCACCCGCGGGAAGCGGGAGATCCTACGAGCAGTACTTC.

This clonotype showed up many times. This rearrangement joins TRBV30 to TRBJ2-7, with D perhaps TRBD1 (5 bases). Germline CDR1 and CDR2: GTSNPN and SVGIG (reference sequence). The CDR3 has 15 amino acids. The V gene lost 0 bases and the J gene lost 0 bases, with 12 bases spanning the gap. For the CDR3, the DNA is TGTGCCTGGAGTGTAGGGGCTGCATACTCCTACGAGCAGTACTTC. Translating it yields CAWSVGAAYSYEQYF.